This T cell receptor beta chain was sequenced during a study of cytomegalovirus exposure and HLA in healthy donors (dated by TCRdb to between 2016 and 2019). In the study overall: According to an earlier analysis of 587 of the donors, roughly 180 million T cells yielded roughly 110 million unique TCR beta sequences and about 300 Gb of sequence data. The study combined high-throughput TCR immunosequencing, statistical association of individual TCRs with disease status, and machine learning to predict cytomegalovirus infection status. Among roughly 370 genotyped donors of the cohort, an average of roughly 240,000 unique TCR beta nucleotide sequences were sequenced per donor, around 20% of them non-productive. An early release covering some 640 HLA-typed donors comprised about 320 gigabases of sequencing data and around 85 million unique TCR sequences. The study profiled the T cell repertoires of 500 to 800 subjects by immunosequencing and related them to cytomegalovirus serostatus. Of the 300 to 400 genotyped donors, about 80% fell in the genetic ancestry cluster associated with self-reported Caucasian donors. Typing coverage varied by locus: roughly 620-640 donors for A, B, C, DRB1 and DQB1; approximately 520 for DQA1; 606 for DPA1; more than 450 for DPB1. Besides the first cohort of 666 subjects, a separate validation cohort made up of some 110 different subjects was used. A later analysis re-examined previously published TCR beta repertoires from 610 or so donors and added high-resolution HLA genotyping to investigate patterns of TCR occurrence. Because of strong linkage in the cohort, a handful of DR-DQ haplotypes were treated as single units for association and clustering. HLA typing included class I and class II loci at four-digit resolution. Rather than using new phenotypic data, the later analysis identified candidate immune exposures from TCR beta sequences and from how often those sequences occurred across donors. Donor age, sex, ethnicity and CMV serostatus were compiled alongside the repertoire data. The study aimed to test whether cataloging public T cell receptors could reveal signatures of past pathogen exposure. An earlier analysis of approximately 630 of the donors applied high-throughput TCR beta sequencing to assess whether each TCR beta V gene segment acted as functional or pseudogenic. A later genetic analysis took genome-wide SNP genotypes for about 65% of the 666 donors and used that subset as a discovery cohort. All discovery cohort repertoires had been generated on a single sequencing platform. General findings and caveats noted by the study authors: Several of the top co-occurrence clusters appeared to be linked to parvovirus B19, influenza, CMV and Epstein-Barr virus, according to a later analysis. According to a later analysis, most CMV-associated TCR beta chains appeared to be HLA-restricted, and the HLA associations seemed to be driven largely by CMV exposure. A cluster of highly shared sequence variants was judged likely to represent a technical artifact of the sequencing pipeline. In a later analysis, 15,000 to 20,000 TCR beta sequences were associated with specific HLA alleles at a false discovery rate of 0.05. Linkage disequilibrium might explain the correlated functional status among segregating V segments, but an unknown experimental factor could not be ruled out. In a later analysis, HLA-associated TCR beta chains were found to be more clonally expanded and to have lower generation probabilities than equally common non-associated chains. CMV serostatus was the only immune exposure information available for the cohort. A later analysis found that TCR association rates varied across HLA loci, with DRB1 alleles showing the most associated TCRs and HLA-C alleles the fewest. Most TCR sequences were seen in very few donors, while some public TCRs were found in many individuals. Roughly uniform sequencing depth across donors was assumed in presence/absence analyses, although this assumption may not hold. When HLA alleles, especially DR and DQ, strongly co-occurred, TCR associations were difficult to assign to individual alleles. In this cohort, only TCR beta chains were sequenced, and detectable features were limited by the absence of alpha or paired-chain data. A later genetic analysis associated a missense DCLRE1C variant with V-gene and J-gene trimming of TCR beta chains, and an independent cohort replicated the association. Because the 87-base-pair reads could not distinguish some IMGT-functional V segments, including TRBV6-2 and TRBV6-3, those segments were excluded. The study gave a list of 150 to 200 TCR beta chains associated with cytomegalovirus. According to the authors, the approach could potentially be generalized to other disease states and immunological phenotypes. A later genetic analysis reported fewer N-insertions in productive TCRs among donors in an Asian-associated ancestry cluster than the roughly 720-donor mean. About 17 rarely observed V segments, including chromosome 9 orphons, were excluded from the earlier analysis of just under 600 of the donors because counts were too low. In vitro tests confirmed that a few of the cytomegalovirus-associated TCR beta chains recognize cytomegalovirus antigens. In both the original and validation cohorts, the classifier was reported to diagnose cytomegalovirus status with high specificity and sensitivity. Because some donors lacked HLA typing at each locus, the association tests relied only on the typed subset. In an earlier analysis of 587 of the donors, most TCR beta V segments appeared in productive rearrangements about 87% or about 30% of the time, broadly matching IMGT annotations. A further reported finding was that TCR beta sequences accurately predicted the HLA-A and HLA-B alleles for most subjects in the first cohort.

Compared with germline, V lacks 2 bases and J lacks 3 bases; bases without a gene match: 5. Looking up the germline V gene yields CDR1 SGDLS and CDR2 YYNGEE. The CDR3 covers 15 residues, taking in both the cysteine and the phenylalanine. Here the CDR3 DNA is all that survives: 45 bases in frame from base 1. The library was generated by the immunoSEQ multiplex PCR assay. For the multiplex PCR, a mixture combining 60 forward primers for TCR Vbeta segments and 13 reverse primers for TCR Jbeta segments was used. Amplification of the CDR3 region of rearranged TCR beta genes was performed with a multiplex PCR assay on genomic DNA. The Illumina HiSeq System was used to sequence the amplified TCR beta libraries as 87-base-pair reads. The paper's processing steps were these. A later analysis counted approximately 76 million unique TCR beta chains across the 666 repertoires, and about 10 million of these chains were shared by at least two donors. To remove PCR and sequencing errors, raw reads were error-corrected and collapsed into unique sequences using a nearest-neighbor algorithm that merged closely related sequences. V, D and J gene segments were assigned by aligning CDR3 sequences to IMGT reference sequences. For a sequence to be retained, a match of at least six nucleotides was required to both a V gene segment and a J gene segment. Rearrangements were called productive when the CDR3 lacked stop codons and stayed in frame with V and J; all others were non-productive. Following IMGT convention, CDR3 was defined as the stretch from the second conserved V-encoded cysteine up to the conserved J-encoded phenylalanine. The earlier analysis of 587 of the donors excluded sequences that lacked an unambiguous match to a single V gene segment. An earlier analysis of several hundred of the donors classified V segments as functional when productive rearrangements were above 56.7% and as segregating when the standard deviation between donors was above 5%. A statistical classification framework was built to diagnose cytomegalovirus status from the catalog of TCR beta chain sequences. A later analysis assigned V and J genes by comparing TCR nucleotide sequences with IMGT/GENE-DB human TR gene sequences. A later analysis assigned CDR3 sequences and most-parsimonious VDJ recombination scenarios with the TCRdist pipeline. A later analysis defined each TCR beta chain by its CDR3 amino acid sequence plus V-gene family, and excluded reads lacking a unique V-gene family. As a way to deal with suspected cross-contamination and a sequencing artifact, a later analysis dropped approximately 590 nucleotide sequences that were highly shared and had low generation probability. A later analysis calculated a clonal expansion index for each public chain from normalized within-repertoire ranks of inferred template counts. In a later analysis, generation probabilities were computed with a VDJ recombination model fitted to out-of-frame rearrangements, and the resulting probabilities were checked against IGoR. In a later analysis, hypergeometric tests were used to score TCR-TCR, TCR-HLA and TCR-CMV co-occurrence, with a repertoire-size bias correction applied to TCR pairs. To estimate false discovery rates, a later analysis permuted the HLA or CMV assignments 20 times. In a later analysis, co-occurring TCRs were grouped with DBSCAN, and TCRdist sequence similarity was added when clustering was performed within HLA-allele-positive subsets. Repertoires with fewer than 30,000 or more than 120,000 public chains were left out of co-occurrence clustering, as were roughly five repertoires with anomalous nucleotide sharing. The table comes from immuneACCESS by way of TCRdb, which keeps in-frame sequences with V and J called. Part of the clones is missing from these tables; in studies checked, under half for an unresolved V gene and the rest for unknown reasons. The D gene and trimming were derived from the DNA, and the V and J assignments and clone size from that table. Counted in this sample were more than 90,000 clones; roughly 76% of them appeared once. The top ten clonotypes cover 7% to 10% of the sample.

In total, 666 healthy bone marrow donors made up the cohort. Cohort members were all nominally healthy when sampled, although unrecorded immune exposures were likely present. Of the 650 to 750 cohort members, 250 to 300 had positive CMV serostatus and 352 had negative CMV serostatus, and CMV serostatus was not recorded for the donor. Every donor gave a peripheral blood sample, and the peripheral blood mononuclear cells from that sample were used for TCR beta sequencing. The Qiagen DNeasy Blood Extraction Kit was used to extract genomic DNA from the blood cell samples. Concerning this clone itself: This receptor's antigen is unknown. No much larger clonotype is one base removed from it; base qualities were not supplied.

The clonotype originates from a human donor in good health. The sequence links TRBV9 to TRBJ1-1; 9 junctional bases match TRBD1. Specimen: PBMCs. Here is the DNA: TGTGCCAGCAGCGTTCGGACAGGGGCCGACACTGAAGCTTTCTTT. It specifies CASSVRTGADTEAFF.